This T cell receptor (beta chain) was captured by sequencing in a study of graft-versus-host responses after intestinal transplantation. The CDR3 is 14 amino acids. CDR1 and CDR2 (germline): SQVTM, ANQGSEA. With 4 bases removed from V and 0 bases from J, the gap between germline ends came to 11 bases. Assay used: immunoSEQ multiplex PCR; TCRdb lists only in-frame clones, some missing. The data hold around 67,000 clones, with about 87% observed a single time. Study outcomes and limitations: The authors found GvH clones in recipient marrow, some appearing first in ileum or blood.

On this clone itself: Its antigen remains unidentified.

The rearrangement uses TRBV29-1 and TRBJ2-3, with D unclear. The material sequenced was unstimulated CD4+ T cells sorted from spleen or lymph node cells, taken before transplant. This TCR was recovered from a human donor who was the organ donor for an intestinal transplant. The CDR3 protein is CSVVNPVSTDTQYF. DNA for the CDR3: TGCAGCGTTGTAAACCCGGTTAGCACAGATACGCAGTATTTT.